This T cell receptor (beta chain) was captured in a study of T cells in Graves' hyperthyroidism and ophthalmopathy. General study points: For ophthalmopathy, model prediction preceded onset by a median approximately 6 months. A model built on 13 V-J features separated ophthalmopathy from stable hyperthyroidism.

Germline V gives CDR1 ENHRY, CDR2 SYGVKD. The V gene lost 8 bases and the J gene lost 6 bases, with 8 bases spanning the gap. The CDR3 is made up of 11 amino acids. Regions amplified from RNA transcripts were the TCR beta CDR3 regions. Initially, a first-round RT-PCR of the TCR CDR3 employed the HTBI primer set. Each CDR3 protein is one row after TCRdb ran MiXCR on the multiplex PCR reads. This table has 650,000 to 700,000 distinct CDR3 sequences, roughly 17% appearing once. Worth noting for this clonotype: What it recognizes is unknown.

This sequence was found in a man in his forties or fifties with Graves' hyperthyroidism. The chain combines TRBV10-3 with TRBJ2-1; no clear D. What was sequenced was blood. This CDR3 is CAIRIVNEQFF. The DNA of the CDR3 is TGTGCCATCCGAATCGTCAATGAGCAGTTCTTC.